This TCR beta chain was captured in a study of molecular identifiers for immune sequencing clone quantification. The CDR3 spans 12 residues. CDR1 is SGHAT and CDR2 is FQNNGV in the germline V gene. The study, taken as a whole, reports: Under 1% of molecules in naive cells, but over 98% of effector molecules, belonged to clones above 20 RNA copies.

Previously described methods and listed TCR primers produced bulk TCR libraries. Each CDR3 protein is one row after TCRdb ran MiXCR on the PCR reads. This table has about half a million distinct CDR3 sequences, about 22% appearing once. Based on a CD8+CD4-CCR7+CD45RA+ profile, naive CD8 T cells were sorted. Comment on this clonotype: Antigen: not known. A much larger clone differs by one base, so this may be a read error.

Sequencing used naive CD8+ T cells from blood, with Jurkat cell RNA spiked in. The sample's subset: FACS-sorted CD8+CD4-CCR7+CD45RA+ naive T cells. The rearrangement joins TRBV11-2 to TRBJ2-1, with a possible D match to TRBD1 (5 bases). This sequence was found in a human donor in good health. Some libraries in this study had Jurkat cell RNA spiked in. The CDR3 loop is CASSSGLGERFF. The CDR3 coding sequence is TGTGCCAGCAGCTCAGGGCTTGGTGAGCGGTTCTTC.